This T cell receptor beta chain was observed in a study of shared T cell receptors in the human thymus (dated by TCRdb to about 2021). Context from the whole study: The study examined how self-reactive, shared T-cell receptor alpha chains are generated in the human thymus.

According to the germline V gene, CDR1 reads MNHNS and CDR2 reads SASEGT. Including cysteine and phenylalanine, the CDR3 has 14 amino acids. Left in the record is the CDR3 DNA by itself, 42 bases read in frame from the first base. Clipping removes 7 bases from V and 5 bases from J, with 9 as the unmatched junction base count. Comment on this clone: There is no known antigen for this receptor. Base qualities are not provided; no much larger clone lies one nucleotide away.

Receptor libraries were prepared by the immunoSEQ multiplex PCR assay. The table was pulled from immuneACCESS by TCRdb, which kept in-frame rearrangements only. Such tables lose some clones; where checked, under half of the loss comes from unresolved V genes, and the rest has no known cause. The table for this sample lists about 660,000 clones; around 87% of them were counted only once. The biggest ten clones account for about 0.01% of the sample. These sequences were also reported in another study, on human thymus T cells. According to the second study: The donors were immunologically healthy infants in Finland who had open corrective cardiac surgery for congenital heart defects. The thymus tissue came from surgical resects taken out during corrective cardiac surgery. Usage of V and J gene segments appeared to be biased in both the thymic and the peripheral blood repertoires. According to the related research, thymic TCR repertoires were highly overlapping among unrelated individuals. TCR alpha and beta repertoires from roughly eight infant thymus samples and a few related peripheral blood samples were characterized in the study. Donor ages ranged from about 7 to 244 days, and the cohort comprised 5 to 7 male and a couple of female infants. After being mechanically released from the tissue, thymocytes were kept at -70 degrees C in pellets of about 8.5-32 million cells. Genomic DNA was extracted from frozen cell pellets with a QIAsymphony instrument. Using the immunoSEQ multiplex PCR assay, the TCRB and TCRAD loci were amplified from a standardized quantity of quality-controlled genomic DNA. Amplicons spanned the V(D)J region at a length sufficient to cover the CDR3 and identify V and J genes. Through the commercial immunoSEQ service, the amplicons were sequenced on an Illumina platform. Primer bias and sequencing errors were corrected as previously described, and TCRAD and TCRB were defined on the basis of the IMGT database. Repertoires were analysed with immunoSEQ Analyzer 3.0 and VDJTools, covering basic statistics, V/J segment usage, diversity estimates, rarefaction and pairwise overlap. Diversity was estimated with Chao1, ChaoE, Efron-Thisted, Shannon and inverse Simpson indices, and also on datasets down-sampled to the smallest sample. For repertoire overlap, CDR3 nucleotide sequence, V gene and J gene had to match strictly, and clustering was done by Jaccard-based multidimensional scaling. Thymus samples yielded on average approximately 800,000 unique TCRB clonotypes, compared with some 89,000 from blood samples.

This clonotype was obtained from a boy younger than two with a congenital heart defect. Donor details come from another sample of the same person, matched by shared clones. The sequenced sample was thymocytes. The rearrangement combines TRBV6-1 with TRBJ2-5, with 8 junctional bases fitting TRBD1. The CDR3 has the sequence CASTLTGVAETQYF. The DNA sequence follows: TGTGCCAGCACCTTGACAGGGGTAGCGGAGACCCAGTACTTC.